Listed here are 23 T cell receptor beta chains from one sample, sequenced in a study of low-dose radiotherapy and immunotherapy resistance in tumors. Priming of first-strand cDNA relied on TRAV- and TRBV-specific primers (covering alpha and beta chains). TCR amplification used 15 to 20 PCR cycles, a constant-region primer and a V-primer adapter. In TCRdb, the reads were re-called with MiXCR into one record per CDR3 protein. The repertoire includes 65,000 to 85,000 distinct CDR3 sequences, roughly 17% of them detected once, and roughly 1.5% sits in the top ten. The time point: after trial treatment. The treatment was: LDRT plus nivolumab, ipilimumab, low-dose cyclophosphamide and aspirin (RACIN trial). The specimen comprised PBMCs, sampled after low-dose radiotherapy plus immunotherapy. These TCRs come from a male donor with prostate cancer.

This clonotype was seen ten or more times. The rearrangement uses TRBV7-2 and TRBJ1-5, with 7 bases fitting TRBD1. There are 16 residues in the CDR3. J lost 0 bases, V lost 1 base, and 3 bases had no gene match. Germline V gives CDR1 SGHTA, CDR2 FQGNSA. The CDR3 loop is CASSLGQGLSNQPQHF. The CDR3 DNA sequence: TGTGCCAGCAGCTTAGGACAGGGCCTTAGCAATCAGCCCCAGCATTTT.

This clonotype was found many times. The rearrangement joins TRBV7-2 to TRBJ2-1, with D possibly TRBD1 on 6 matching bases. CDR3 size: 14 residues. Germline V gene data show CDR1 as SGHTA and CDR2 as FQGNSA. The V end lost 7 bases, the J end lost 5 bases, and 15 bases lay between the germline ends. This CDR3 is CASNRLRQDNEQFF. The CDR3 DNA follows: TGTGCCAGCAACCGACTACGACAGGACAATGAGCAGTTCTTC.

The V gene is TRBV5-4, the J gene TRBJ2-5; maybe TRBD2 (6 bases). The CDR3 runs to 14 residues. The V and J ends lost 4 bases and 5 bases respectively, with 15 bases between them. Looked up from germline, CDR1 is SGHNT and CDR2 is YYREEE (reference sequence). CDR3 sequence reads: CASSPGGAWETQYF. CDR3 DNA sequence: TGTGCCAGCAGCCCCGGGGGAGCCTGGGAGACCCAGTACTTC.

This clonotype was seen a few times. V usage is TRBV28 and J usage is TRBJ2-7; 10 bases are a match to TRBD1. This CDR3 comprises 15 residues. Germline CDR1 reads MDHEN; CDR2 reads SYDVKM. The trim removed 4 bases at V and 5 bases at J, leaving 8 bases unmatched. The CDR3 DNA reads TGTGCCAGCAGTTCCTCGGGACAGGGGCGGAACGAGCAGTACTTC. It translates to CASSSSGQGRNEQYF.

This clonotype was seen repeatedly, ten times or more. The rearrangement links TRBV12-3 or TRBV12-4 to TRBJ2-3, with D perhaps TRBD2 (6 bases). CDR3 length equals 15 residues. With 2 bases removed from V and 4 bases from J, the gap between germline ends came to 13 bases. The CDR3 loop is CASSLTLLAADTQYF. The CDR3, as DNA: TGTGCCAGCAGTTTAACGTTACTAGCTGCAGATACGCAGTATTTT.

This clonotype was detected ten times or more. The V call is TRBV19, the J call TRBJ2-7; TRBD2 matches at 13 bases. V trimming: 3 bases; J trimming: 2 bases; junction bases outside the gene matches: 1. Germline V gene sequence: CDR1 LNHDA, CDR2 SQIVND (reference sequence). The CDR3 totals 15 residues. Here the CDR3 DNA reads TGTGCCAGTAGTATGGGACTAGCGGGACCCTACGAGCAGTACTTC. Translated, it gives CASSMGLAGPYEQYF.

This clonotype was observed at least ten times. V gene TRBV6-2 or TRBV6-3 combines with J gene TRBJ2-1; TRBD1 matches 7 bases. V shed 5 bases and J 5 bases; nucleotides not matched to a gene: 9. The CDR3 has 15 amino acids. Per germline, CDR1 MNHEY and CDR2 SVGEGT. CDR3 in amino acids: CASSEGQRRNNEQFF. The DNA of the CDR3 is TGTGCCAGCAGTGAGGGACAGAGGAGAAACAATGAGCAGTTCTTC.

This clonotype was seen ten or more times. The V gene is TRBV20-1, the J gene TRBJ2-3; D may be TRBD2 (5 bases). The ends were cut back, 3 bases at V and 0 bases at J, with 7 bases in the middle. The CDR3 consists of 13 residues. Germline V gene lookup returns CDR1 DFQATT and CDR2 SNEGSKA (reference sequence). CDR3 coding DNA: TGCAGTGCTAGGACTACTAGCACAGATACGCAGTATTTT. It yields the protein CSARTTSTDTQYF.

This clonotype has a count of ten or more. V and J are TRBV20-1 and TRBJ2-1, with D possibly TRBD2 on 6 matching bases. The CDR3 runs 14 residues. The germline V gene encodes CDR1 DFQATT and CDR2 SNEGSKA (reference sequence). V was cut by 0 bases and J by 5 bases, with 11 bases left in between. CDR3 amino acids: CSARDSAGHNEQFF. The CDR3 nucleotides read TGCAGTGCTAGAGATTCAGCGGGCCACAATGAGCAGTTCTTC.

This clonotype was seen a handful of times. This chain uses TRBV28 with TRBJ1-1; D possibly corresponds to TRBD1 (6 bases). CDR3 length: 14 residues. The germline V gene encodes CDR1 MDHEN and CDR2 SYDVKM. Trimming pared 8 bases from V and 4 bases from J, leaving 17 bases between. DNA of the CDR3: TGTGCCAGCCTTAGGGGGGGGGCGAGCACTGAAGCTTTCTTT. Protein: CASLRGGASTEAFF.

The table lists this clonotype with many counts. This rearrangement joins TRBV30 to TRBJ1-5; 8 positions agree with TRBD1. CDR1 is GTSNPN and CDR2 is SVGIG in the germline V gene (reference sequence). CDR3 length: 15 amino acids. V lost 0 bases, J lost 2 bases, and 3 bases stayed unmatched. CDR3 sequence: CAWSVPGGGNQPQHF. For the CDR3, the DNA is TGTGCCTGGAGTGTACCAGGGGGCGGCAATCAGCCCCAGCATTTT.

This clonotype showed up many times. J is TRBJ1-5 and V is TRBV28; D may be TRBD1 (6 bases). The CDR3 consists of 14 residues. The germline gives CDR1 MDHEN, CDR2 SYDVKM. V lost 6 bases and J lost 3, with 12 bases in between. CDR3 nucleotides: TGTGCCAGCAGCCTCGGACAGTTCAATCAGCCCCAGCATTTT. It is translated as CASSLGQFNQPQHF. Full variable domain (rest looked up from reference TRBV28 and TRBJ1-5): DVKVTQSSRYLVKRTGEKVFLECVQDMDHENMFWYRQDPGLGLRLIYFSYDVKMKEKGDIPEGYSVSREKKERFSLILESASTNQTSMYLCASSLGQFNQPQHFGDGTRLSIL.

This clonotype showed up many times. The rearrangement links TRBV6-2 or TRBV6-3 to TRBJ2-7; 11 nucleotides match TRBD2. This CDR3 has 15 residues. The V segment lost 10 bases and the J segment 4 bases; nucleotides outside the gene matches: 12. The germline V gene has CDR1 MNHEY and CDR2 SVGEGT. CDR3 sequence (DNA): TGTGCCACTAGTCCCCGGACTAGCGGGCGATACGAGCAGTACTTC. As protein: CATSPRTSGRYEQYF.

This clonotype was counted many times. V usage is TRBV2 and J usage is TRBJ2-1, with 8 nucleotides matching TRBD1. Germline V gene lookup returns CDR1 SNHLY and CDR2 FYNNEI. The CDR3 totals 15 residues. The junction had 8 bases not matched to a gene; V was cut back by 7 bases and J by 3 bases. This CDR3 is CASTLDRDNYNEQFF. DNA for the CDR3: TGTGCCAGCACCCTGGACAGGGACAACTACAATGAGCAGTTCTTC. The full variable domain, in which reference TRBV2 and TRBJ2-1 provide the parts outside the CDR3, is EPEVTQTPSHQVTQMGQEVILRCVPISNHLYFYWYRQILGQKVEFLVSFYNNEISEKSEIFDDQFSVERPDGSNFTLKIRSTKLEDSAMYFCASTLDRDNYNEQFFGPGTRLTVL.

In its sample, this clonotype was seen many times. This rearrangement joins TRBV21-1 to TRBJ2-2; TRBD1 reflects the table's D call only, with no check against the DNA. TRBV21-1 is described as a pseudogene. The CDR3 length is 15 residues. CDR3 nucleotides: TGTGCCAGCAGCTCAGGGACAGGGCGGGCCGGGGAGCTGTTTTTT. Translated, it gives CASSSGTGRAGELFF.

This clonotype was observed at least ten times. The chain links TRBV7-6 to TRBJ2-3; 7 nucleotides match TRBD1. The V gene's germline CDR1 is SGHVS and CDR2 FNYEAQ. V was clipped by 1 base and J by 4 bases; unmatched bases: 8. The CDR3 contains 16 residues. CDR3 region: CASSLGGQSFADTQYF. CDR3 bases: TGTGCCAGCAGCTTAGGGGGACAGAGCTTCGCAGATACGCAGTATTTT.

The chain links TRBV7-2 to TRBJ2-3; 7 positions match TRBD2. This CDR3 is built from 13 residues. Germline lookup yields CDR1 SGHTA and CDR2 FQGNSA. V shed 10 bases, J shed 2 bases, and the junction held 6 bases outside the gene matches. The CDR3 region has the DNA TGTGCCACCTCCCGGGACTACACAGATACGCAGTATTTT. It specifies CATSRDYTDTQYF.

This clonotype was counted at least ten times. The V gene is TRBV6-2 or TRBV6-3, the J gene TRBJ2-5, with 9 bases identical to TRBD1. The V and J ends lost 6 bases and 4 bases, in that order; junction bases with no gene match: 3. Germline V lookup: CDR1 MNHEY, CDR2 SVGEGT. This CDR3 region has 13 residues. The CDR3 sequence is CASSHRGRETQYF. The CDR3 DNA sequence: TGTGCCAGCAGCCACAGGGGGCGAGAGACCCAGTACTTC.

In this sample, this clonotype turned up many times. The chain has TRBV5-5 and TRBJ2-1; 8 nucleotides line up with TRBD2. Germline V gene data show CDR1 as SGHKS and CDR2 as YYEKEE (reference sequence). The ends lost 5 bases at V and 6 bases at J; junction bases unmatched: 10. The CDR3 is 15 residues long. DNA of the CDR3: TGTGCCAGCAGTACCGGGCGGGGGGCGCGCAATGAGCAGTTCTTC. Protein product: CASSTGRGARNEQFF.

This clonotype came up many times. The chain uses TRBV19 and TRBJ2-1; tentatively, D is TRBD2 (6 bases). The V gene lost 5 bases and the J gene lost 7 bases, with 18 bases spanning the gap. The CDR3 contains 15 residues. Per germline, CDR1 LNHDA and CDR2 SQIVND (reference sequence). Here the CDR3 reads CASSYTGAGVNEQFF. The CDR3 DNA follows: TGTGCCAGTAGTTATACGGGAGCCGGTGTGAATGAGCAGTTCTTC.

This clonotype was counted at least ten times. V usage is TRBV5-5 and J usage is TRBJ1-2, with D maybe TRBD1 (6 bases). V lost 0 bases, J lost 5 bases, and 23 bases lay in between. The CDR3 totals 18 residues. CDR1 is SGHKS, CDR2 YYEKEE, per germline (reference sequence). CDR3 region: CASSLGAVGTRNLYGYTF. CDR3 coding DNA: TGTGCCAGCAGCTTGGGAGCTGTGGGGACAAGAAATCTGTATGGCTACACCTTC.

This chain uses TRBV28 with TRBJ2-1, with 9 positions matching TRBD2. The germline CDR1 and CDR2 sequences are MDHEN and SYDVKM. The CDR3 runs to 15 residues. Trimming at V came to 6 bases and at J to 8 bases, leaving 11 bases not matched to a gene. The CDR3 sequence: CASSYTREGLDEQFF. The CDR3 DNA reads as TGTGCCAGCAGCTACACGCGGGAGGGCCTCGATGAGCAGTTCTTC.

The chain combines TRBV9 with TRBJ1-2, with 7 bases aligning to TRBD1. Trimming at V came to 3 bases and at J to 6 bases, leaving 11 bases not matched to a gene. The germline CDR1 and CDR2 sequences are SGDLS and YYNGEE. CDR3 length: 15 residues. The CDR3 loop reads CASSARQGSRDGYTF. CDR3 DNA: TGTGCCAGCAGCGCCCGACAGGGAAGTCGCGATGGCTACACCTTC. The full variable domain, its missing parts supplied by reference TRBV9 and TRBJ1-2, is DSGVTQTPKHLITATGQRVTLRCSPRSGDLSVYWYQQSLDQGLQFLIQYYNGEERAKGNILERFSAQQFPDLHSELNLSSLELGDSALYFCASSARQGSRDGYTFGSGTRLTVV.